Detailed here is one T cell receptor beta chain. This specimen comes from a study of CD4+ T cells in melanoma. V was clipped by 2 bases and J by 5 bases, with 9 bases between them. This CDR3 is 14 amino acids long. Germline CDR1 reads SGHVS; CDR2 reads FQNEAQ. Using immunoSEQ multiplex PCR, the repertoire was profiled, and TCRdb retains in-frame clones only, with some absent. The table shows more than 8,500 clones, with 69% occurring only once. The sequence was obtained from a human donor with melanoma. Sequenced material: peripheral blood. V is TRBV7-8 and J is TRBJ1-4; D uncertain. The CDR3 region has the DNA TGTGCCAGCAGCTTAAATTATGGGAATGAAAAACTGTTTTTT. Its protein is CASSLNYGNEKLFF.